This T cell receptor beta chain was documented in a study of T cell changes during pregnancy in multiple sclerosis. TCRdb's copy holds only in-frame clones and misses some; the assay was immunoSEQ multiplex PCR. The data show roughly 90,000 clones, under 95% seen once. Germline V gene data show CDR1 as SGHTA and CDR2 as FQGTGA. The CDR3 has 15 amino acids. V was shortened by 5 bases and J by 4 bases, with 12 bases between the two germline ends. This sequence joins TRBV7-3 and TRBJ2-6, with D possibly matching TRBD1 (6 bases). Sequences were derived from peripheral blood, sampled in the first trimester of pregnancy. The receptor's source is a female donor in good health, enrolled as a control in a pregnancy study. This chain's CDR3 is CASSPQGLGANVLTF. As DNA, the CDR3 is TGTGCCAGCAGCCCACAGGGTTTGGGGGCCAACGTCCTGACTTTC.